This TCR beta chain was obtained from a study of blood T cell repertoires in COVID-19. Across the whole study: PBMCs, B-cell-depleted T cells, or T cells were the source of the cDNA or gDNA that made up the material.

Trimming pared 6 bases from V and 6 bases from J, leaving 18 bases between. CDR3 length equals 15 residues. CDR1 is MDHEN and CDR2 is SYDVKM in the germline V gene. Method: immunoSEQ multiplex PCR; TCRdb's copy keeps in-frame clones and lacks some. The sample lists some 70,000 clones; roughly 84% were seen once. The chain recombines TRBV28 with TRBJ1-5; D is unresolved. The origin of this receptor is a man aged 50-60 years with active COVID-19. Sequencing was carried out using peripheral blood. Written as DNA, the CDR3 is TGTGCCAGCAGCGAGGGCCGGGATCCGGTTCAGCCCCAGCATTTT. Residues: CASSEGRDPVQPQHF.